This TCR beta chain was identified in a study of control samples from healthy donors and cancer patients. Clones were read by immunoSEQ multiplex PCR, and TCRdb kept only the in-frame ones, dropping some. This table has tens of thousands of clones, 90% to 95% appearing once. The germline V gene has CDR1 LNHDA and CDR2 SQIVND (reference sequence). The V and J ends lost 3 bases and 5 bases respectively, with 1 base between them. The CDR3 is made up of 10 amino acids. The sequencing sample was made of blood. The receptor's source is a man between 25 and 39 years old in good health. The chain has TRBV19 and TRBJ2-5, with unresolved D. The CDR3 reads CASSMETQYF. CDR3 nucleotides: TGTGCCAGTAGTATGGAGACCCAGTACTTC. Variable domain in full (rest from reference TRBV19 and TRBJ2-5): DGGITQSPKYLFRKEGQNVTLSCEQNLNHDAMYWYRQDPGQGLRLIYYSQIVNDFQKGDIAEGYSVSREKKESFPLTVTSAQKNPTAFYLCASSMETQYFGPGTRLLVL.